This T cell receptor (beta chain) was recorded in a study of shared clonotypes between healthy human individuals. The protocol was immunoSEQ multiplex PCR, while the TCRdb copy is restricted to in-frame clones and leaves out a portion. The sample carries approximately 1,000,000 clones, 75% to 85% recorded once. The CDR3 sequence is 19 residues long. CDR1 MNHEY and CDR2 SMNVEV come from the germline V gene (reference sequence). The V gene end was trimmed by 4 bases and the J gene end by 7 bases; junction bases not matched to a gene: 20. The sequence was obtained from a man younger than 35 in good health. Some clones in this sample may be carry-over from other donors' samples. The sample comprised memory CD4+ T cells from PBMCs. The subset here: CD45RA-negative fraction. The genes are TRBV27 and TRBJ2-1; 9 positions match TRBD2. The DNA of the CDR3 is TGTGCCAGCAGTTCTCGACCCCTACGCCTTAGCGGGAGAGGAAATGAGCAGTTCTTC. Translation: CASSSRPLRLSGRGNEQFF.